This TCR beta chain was sequenced for a study of CD8+CD57+ T cells in acquired aplastic anemia. Across the study: DNA per sorted CD4+ or CD8+ sample ranged about 0.2 to 30 ug, averaging around 3.1 ug.

This clonotype was counted many times. Patients chosen for sequencing had CD8+CD57+ cells that had expanded, as shown by flow cytometry. Each patient carried a diagnosis of severe acquired aplastic anemia. The study profiled TCR beta VDJ and CDR3 using genomic DNA as template. TCRdb ran MiXCR on the reads and lists one entry per CDR3 protein. This sample has about 160,000 distinct CDR3 sequences, with roughly 48% found just once. The length of the CDR3 is 15 residues. Germline trimming cut 6 bases from V and 1 base from J; bases unmatched to any gene: 6. Sequenced: sorted CD4+, CD8+, or CD8+CD57+ T cells (not recorded which) from PBMCs. The chain uses TRBV12-3 or TRBV12-4 and TRBJ2-1, with 7 bases that match TRBD1. The sequence was collected from a human donor with aplastic anemia. The DNA of the CDR3 is TGTGCCAGCAGCGAAGCAGGGGGTTCCTACAATGAGCAGTTCTTC. Its translation is CASSEAGGSYNEQFF.